Shown below are 14 T cell receptor beta chains from a single sample sequenced in a study of CD8+ T cells in alopecia areata. Specified treatment: oral pan-JAK inhibitor, 5-10 mg twice daily. After isolation, RNA underwent reverse transcription to generate cDNA as the sequencing template. The protocol was immunoSEQ multiplex PCR, while the TCRdb copy is restricted to in-frame clones and leaves out a portion. The profile shows some 190,000 clones, about 60% of them singletons. The material sequenced was CD4+ T cells sorted from blood, taken at week 4, from a patient treated with tofacitinib. The receptors were gathered from a human donor with alopecia areata.

V and J are TRBV11-2 and TRBJ2-1; D possibly matches TRBD1 or TRBD2 (6 bases each). The CDR3 is 17 residues long. Germline lookup yields CDR1 SGHAT and CDR2 FQNNGV. The germline V and J ends were trimmed by 3 bases and 5 bases, with 20 bases remaining between them. CDR3 nucleotides: TGTGCCAGCAGCTTCGATTGGGGGGCCCGTCTACACAATGAGCAGTTCTTC. As protein: CASSFDWGARLHNEQFF.

The chain links TRBV30 to TRBJ2-2; D is ambiguous. The CDR3 sequence is 18 residues long. Germline values: CDR1 GTSNPN, CDR2 SVGIG (reference sequence). The V and J ends lost 4 bases and 3 bases respectively, with 24 bases between them. The CDR3 here is CAWTVPPRQIAYTGELFF. The CDR3 DNA is TGTGCCTGGACCGTTCCTCCCCGCCAGATAGCCTACACCGGGGAGCTGTTTTTT.

The CDR3 spells CAISAQGQQQFF. The CDR3 DNA sequence: TGTGCCATCAGTGCCCAAGGACAGCAGCAGTTCTTC. The chain uses TRBV10-3 and TRBJ2-1, with D perhaps matching TRBD1 (6 bases). The germline V and J ends were trimmed by 4 bases and 11 bases, with 12 bases remaining between them. CDR1 and CDR2 from the germline V gene are ENHRY and SYGVKD. This CDR3 contains 12 residues.

V is TRBV7-8 and J is TRBJ2-5; 10 bases are a match to TRBD1. After removal of 7 bases from V and 5 bases from J, the junction contained 10 bases not matched to a gene. Germline assignment: CDR1 SGHVS and CDR2 FQNEAQ. This CDR3 is built from 15 residues. The CDR3 DNA sequence: TGTGCCAGCATTAAGACAGGGGGCGCATTGGAGACCCAGTACTTC. Translated: CASIKTGGALETQYF.

The chain joins TRBV4-2 to TRBJ2-4, with D hard to call. The germline V gene has CDR1 LGHNA and CDR2 YNFKEQ. V gave up 0 bases and J gave up 8 bases, with 11 bases separating them. The CDR3 length is 14 residues. The CDR3 reads CASSQDESWDIQYF. The CDR3 DNA sequence: TGTGCCAGCAGCCAAGACGAATCTTGGGACATTCAGTACTTC.

The sample holds one count of this clone. The rearrangement links TRBV6-1 to TRBJ2-3; D is undetermined. V shed 2 bases and J shed 5 bases, with 8 bases lying between them. This CDR3 is built from 13 residues. From germline, CDR1 is MNHNS and CDR2 SASEGT. The CDR3 DNA reads TGTGCCAGCAGTGAAATCTGGGGAGATACGCAGTATTTT. Translated, it gives CASSEIWGDTQYF.

The genes are TRBV6-5 and TRBJ2-7; the D is unclear. V was trimmed by 0 bases and J by 5 bases, leaving 11 bases between them. Germline loops: CDR1 MNHEY, CDR2 SVGAGI. The CDR3 has 14 amino acids. The CDR3 DNA sequence: TGTGCCAGCAGTTACTCCCCGTCGTCGGACGAGCAGTACTTC. Translating gives CASSYSPSSDEQYF.

This clone was seen more than once but under ten times. The chain has TRBV30 and TRBJ1-5; 9 bases agree with TRBD1. CDR3 length: 14 residues. Germline CDR1 is GTSNPN and CDR2 is SVGIG (reference sequence). Trimming took 1 base from V and 4 from J; bases not matched to a gene: 2. The CDR3 DNA follows: TGTGCCTGGAGTGGTGGACAGGGGAATCAGCCCCAGCATTTT. Amino acids: CAWSGGQGNQPQHF.

The V gene is TRBV7-6, the J gene TRBJ1-4, with 9 positions matching TRBD1. V trimming: 5 bases; J trimming: 7 bases; junction bases outside the gene matches: 11. The CDR3 runs to 16 residues. CDR1 and CDR2 from the germline V gene are SGHVS and FNYEAQ. CDR3: CASSPTSGTGLEKLFF. DNA for the CDR3: TGTGCCAGCAGCCCCACCTCCGGGACAGGGCTTGAAAAACTGTTTTTT.

The gene calls are TRBV29-1 and TRBJ2-2; no definite D call. Deletions cut 5 bases from V and 6 bases from J, with 13 bases between. The CDR3 length is 13 residues. CDR1 is SQVTM, CDR2 ANQGSEA, per germline. CDR3 bases: TGCAGCGTTATTTTTAGAACCTCCGGGGAGCTGTTTTTT. Amino acid sequence: CSVIFRTSGELFF.

The chain recombines TRBV29-1 with TRBJ2-5; 9 positions agree with TRBD1. Germline CDR1 and CDR2: SQVTM and ANQGSEA. V lost 7 bases and J lost 8; bases outside the gene matches: 8. This CDR3 has 12 residues. CDR3 amino acids: CSADGTGFTQYF. For the CDR3, the DNA is TGCAGCGCCGACGGGACAGGGTTCACCCAGTACTTC.

This chain connects TRBV30 to TRBJ2-7, with D unresolved. V dropped 4 bases and J dropped 3 bases, with 7 bases sitting between them. The CDR3 runs 11 residues. Germline values: CDR1 GTSNPN, CDR2 SVGIG (reference sequence). CDR3 sequence reads: CAWKSVYEQYF. The CDR3 DNA reads as TGTGCCTGGAAGTCCGTCTACGAGCAGTACTTC.

The chain uses TRBV6-4 and TRBJ2-1; 10 nucleotides agree with TRBD1. The J segment lost 8 bases and the V segment lost 4 bases, leaving 8 bases of the junction unmatched. Germline CDR1 and CDR2: MRHNA and SNTAGT. This CDR3 region has 15 residues. The CDR3 loop is CASSALDRGADEQFF. In DNA form, the CDR3 reads TGTGCCAGCAGTGCTTTGGACAGGGGGGCCGATGAGCAGTTCTTC.

The rearrangement links TRBV5-1 to TRBJ2-7; weak D call: TRBD2 (6 bases). Trimming removed 7 bases from V and 4 bases from J, with 18 bases in between. The CDR3 has 14 amino acids. CDR1 is SGHRS and CDR2 is YFSETQ in the germline V gene. CDR3 coding DNA: TGCGCCAGCTACGACGGGGGAGGCGGGTACGAGCAGTACTTC. It is translated as CASYDGGGGYEQYF.